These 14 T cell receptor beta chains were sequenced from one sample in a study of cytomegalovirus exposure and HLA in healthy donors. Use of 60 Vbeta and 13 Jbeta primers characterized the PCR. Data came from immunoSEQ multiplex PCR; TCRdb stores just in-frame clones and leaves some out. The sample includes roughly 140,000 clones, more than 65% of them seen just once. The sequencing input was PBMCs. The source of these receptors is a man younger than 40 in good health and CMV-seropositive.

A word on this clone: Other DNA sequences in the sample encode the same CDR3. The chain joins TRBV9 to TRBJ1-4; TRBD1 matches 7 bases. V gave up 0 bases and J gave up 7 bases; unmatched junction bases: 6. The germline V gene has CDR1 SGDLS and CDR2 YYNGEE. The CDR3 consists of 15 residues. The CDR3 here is CASSVDQGVGEKLFF. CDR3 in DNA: TGTGCCAGCAGCGTAGATCAGGGGGTGGGTGAAAAACTGTTTTTT.

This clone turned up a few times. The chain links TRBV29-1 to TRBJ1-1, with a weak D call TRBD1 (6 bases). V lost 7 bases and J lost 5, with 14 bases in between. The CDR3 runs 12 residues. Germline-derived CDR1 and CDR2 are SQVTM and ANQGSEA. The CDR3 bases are TGCAGCGGGCGAACAGGGATGACTGAAGCTTTCTTT. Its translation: CSGRTGMTEAFF.

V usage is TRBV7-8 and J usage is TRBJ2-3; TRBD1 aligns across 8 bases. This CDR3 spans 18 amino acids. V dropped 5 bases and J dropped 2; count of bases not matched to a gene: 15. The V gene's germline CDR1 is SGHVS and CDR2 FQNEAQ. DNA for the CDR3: TGTGCCAGCAGCGCCATTGGACAGGGAAGGACACACACAGATACGCAGTATTTT. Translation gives CASSAIGQGRTHTDTQYF.

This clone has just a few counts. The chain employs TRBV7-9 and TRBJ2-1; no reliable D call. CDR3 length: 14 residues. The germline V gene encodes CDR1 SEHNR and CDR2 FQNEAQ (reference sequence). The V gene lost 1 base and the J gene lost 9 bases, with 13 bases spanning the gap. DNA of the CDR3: TGTGCCAGCAGCTTAGGCCCGCTAGAAGTTGAGCAGTTCTTC. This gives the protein CASSLGPLEVEQFF.

CDR3 amino acids: CASRLGLNSYNEQFF. The CDR3 nucleotides read TGTGCCAGCAGGCTAGGTCTTAACTCCTACAATGAGCAGTTCTTC. The chain links TRBV27 to TRBJ2-1; D gene ambiguous. Per the germline V gene, CDR1 is MNHEY and CDR2 is SMNVEV (reference sequence). Trimming cost V 6 bases and J 0 bases, with 12 bases left between them. The CDR3 runs 15 residues.

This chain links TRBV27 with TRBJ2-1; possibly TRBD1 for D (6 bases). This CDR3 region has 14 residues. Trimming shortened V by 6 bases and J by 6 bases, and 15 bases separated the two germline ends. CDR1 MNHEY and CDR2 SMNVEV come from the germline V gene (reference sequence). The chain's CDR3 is CASRGHKGSNEQFF. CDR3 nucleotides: TGTGCCAGCAGGGGACACAAAGGGAGCAATGAGCAGTTCTTC.

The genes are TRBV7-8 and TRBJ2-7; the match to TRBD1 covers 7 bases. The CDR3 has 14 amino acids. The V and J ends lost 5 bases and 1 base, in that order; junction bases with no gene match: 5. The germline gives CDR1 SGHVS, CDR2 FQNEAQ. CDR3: CASSRQGTSYEQYF. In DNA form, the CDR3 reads TGTGCCAGCAGCCGACAGGGCACATCCTACGAGCAGTACTTC.

The CDR3: CASSAPHRDNEQFF. CDR3 sequence (DNA): TGTGCCAGCAGTGCCCCCCACCGGGACAATGAGCAGTTCTTC. The gene calls are TRBV7-2 and TRBJ2-1; no clear D. The CDR3 runs to 14 residues. Germline V gene sequence: CDR1 SGHTA, CDR2 FQGNSA. The V gene lost 6 bases and the J gene lost 5 bases, with 14 bases spanning the gap.

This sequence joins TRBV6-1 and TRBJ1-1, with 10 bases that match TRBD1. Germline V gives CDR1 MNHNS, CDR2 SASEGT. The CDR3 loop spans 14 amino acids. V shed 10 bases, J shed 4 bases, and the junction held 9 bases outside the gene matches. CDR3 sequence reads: CAIRQGARGTEAFF. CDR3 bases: TGTGCCATCCGACAGGGGGCTCGGGGCACTGAAGCTTTCTTT.

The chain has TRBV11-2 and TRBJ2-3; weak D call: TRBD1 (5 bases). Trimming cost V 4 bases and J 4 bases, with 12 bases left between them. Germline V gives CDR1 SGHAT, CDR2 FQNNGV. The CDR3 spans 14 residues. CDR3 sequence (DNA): TGTGCCAGCAGCTACACCTTAGGGGCAGATACGCAGTATTTT. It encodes CASSYTLGADTQYF. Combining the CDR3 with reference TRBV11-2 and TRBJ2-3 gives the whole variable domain EAGVAQSPRYKIIEKRQSVAFWCNPISGHATLYWYQQILGQGPKLLIQFQNNGVVDDSQLPKDRFSAERLKGVDSTLKIQPAKLEDSAVYLCASSYTLGADTQYFGPGTRLTVL.

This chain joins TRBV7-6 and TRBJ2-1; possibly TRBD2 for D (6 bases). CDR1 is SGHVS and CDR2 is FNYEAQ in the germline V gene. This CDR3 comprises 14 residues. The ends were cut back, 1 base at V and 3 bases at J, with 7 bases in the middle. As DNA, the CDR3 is TGTGCCAGCAGCTTAGTCGGGGGCTACAATGAGCAGTTCTTC. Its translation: CASSLVGGYNEQFF.

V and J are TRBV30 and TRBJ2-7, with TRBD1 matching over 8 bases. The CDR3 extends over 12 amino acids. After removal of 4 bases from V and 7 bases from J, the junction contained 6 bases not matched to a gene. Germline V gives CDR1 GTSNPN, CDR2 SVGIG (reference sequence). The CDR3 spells CAWNRQGREQYF. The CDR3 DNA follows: TGTGCCTGGAACCGACAGGGGCGGGAGCAGTACTTC.

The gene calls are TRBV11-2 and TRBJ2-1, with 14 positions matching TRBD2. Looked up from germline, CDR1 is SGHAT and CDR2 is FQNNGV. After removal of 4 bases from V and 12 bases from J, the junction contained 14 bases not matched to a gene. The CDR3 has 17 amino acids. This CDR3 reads CASSSLPGLAGGAGQFF. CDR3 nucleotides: TGTGCCAGCAGCTCCCTACCAGGACTAGCGGGGGGAGCGGGGCAGTTCTTC.

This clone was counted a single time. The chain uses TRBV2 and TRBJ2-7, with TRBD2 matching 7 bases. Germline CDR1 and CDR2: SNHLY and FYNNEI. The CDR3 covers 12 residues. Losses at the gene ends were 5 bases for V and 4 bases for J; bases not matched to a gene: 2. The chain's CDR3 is CASSRLAYEQYF. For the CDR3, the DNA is TGTGCCAGCAGTAGACTAGCTTACGAGCAGTACTTC.